Following are 6 T cell receptor beta chains from one sample sequenced in a study of blood T cell repertoires in COVID-19. Produced via immunoSEQ multiplex PCR; TCRdb's table is partial and in-frame only. This sample carries hundreds of thousands of clones, just under 90% of them seen once, and the ten largest clones take approximately 12%. Sequenced sample: peripheral blood. The receptors were sampled from a woman aged 25-40 years with COVID-19, enrolled during active disease.

CDR3 sequence: CASSPRNRGSTDTQYF. CDR3 sequence (DNA): TGTGCCAGCTCACCAAGGAACAGGGGAAGCACAGATACGCAGTATTTT. V is TRBV18 and J is TRBJ2-3; the match to TRBD1 covers 7 bases. J gave up 0 bases and V 2 bases, and 5 bases lay outside the gene matches. The CDR3 runs to 16 residues. Germline values: CDR1 KGHSH, CDR2 LQKENI.

The rearrangement uses TRBV15 and TRBJ1-1; TRBD1 aligns across 7 bases. V lost 5 bases, J lost 1 base, and 4 bases stayed unmatched. Germline lookup yields CDR1 LNHNV and CDR2 YYDKDF (reference sequence). CDR3 length: 14 amino acids. This chain's CDR3 is CATSPGTENTEAFF. DNA of the CDR3: TGTGCCACCAGCCCAGGGACAGAGAACACTGAAGCTTTCTTT. Full variable domain (remainder filled in from reference TRBV15 and TRBJ1-1): DAMVIQNPRYQVTQFGKPVTLSCSQTLNHNVMYWYQQKSSQAPKLLFHYYDKDFNNEADTPDNFQSRRPNTSFCFLDIRSPGLGDTAMYLCATSPGTENTEAFFGQGTRLTVV.

V gene TRBV27 combines with J gene TRBJ2-6, with a tentative D call TRBD1 (6 bases). The CDR3 length is 17 residues. V lost 4 bases to trimming and J lost 12 bases, with 25 bases between them. Germline values: CDR1 MNHEY, CDR2 SMNVEV (reference sequence). The CDR3 DNA sequence: TGTGCCAGCAGTTCTCCAACCCGGGACACCAAGGTCGGCGTCCTGACTTTC. Residues: CASSSPTRDTKVGVLTF. Supplemented by reference TRBV27 and TRBJ2-6, the full variable domain reads EAQVTQNPRYLITVTGKKLTVTCSQNMNHEYMSWYRQDPGLGLRQIYYSMNVEVTDKGDVPEGYKVSRKEKRNFPLILESPSPNQTSLYFCASSSPTRDTKVGVLTFGAGSRLTVL.

This clone showed up just a few times. The chain couples TRBV5-1 to TRBJ2-1; TRBD1 aligns across 7 bases. After removal of 2 bases from V and 0 bases from J, the junction contained 5 bases not matched to a gene. Per germline, CDR1 SGHRS and CDR2 YFSETQ. The CDR3 length is 16 residues. Written as DNA, the CDR3 is TGCGCCAGCAGCTTCGGACAGGAGAGCTCCTACAATGAGCAGTTCTTC. The encoded protein is CASSFGQESSYNEQFF.

The genes are TRBV5-4 and TRBJ2-2; 12 bases fit TRBD2. V shed 4 bases, J shed 4 bases, and the junction held 8 bases outside the gene matches. CDR1 and CDR2 from the germline V gene are SGHNT and YYREEE (reference sequence). The CDR3 length is 17 residues. CDR3 in DNA: TGTGCCAGCAGCGCGCGACTAGCGGGGGTAGGCACCGGGGAGCTGTTTTTT. Amino acid sequence: CASSARLAGVGTGELFF. Full variable domain (rest looked up from reference TRBV5-4 and TRBJ2-2): ETGVTQSPTHLIKTRGQQVTLRCSSQSGHNTVSWYQQALGQGPQFIFQYYREEENGRGNFPPRFSGLQFPNYSSELNVNALELDDSALYLCASSARLAGVGTGELFFGEGSRLTVL.

The genes are TRBV2 and TRBJ2-1; 7 bases map to TRBD2. The V segment lost 6 bases and the J segment 7 bases; nucleotides outside the gene matches: 12. The CDR3 runs 15 residues. Germline CDR1 is SNHLY and CDR2 is FYNNEI. The CDR3: CASSPRAGGRNEQFF. CDR3 bases: TGTGCCAGCAGCCCTCGTGCCGGGGGGAGGAATGAGCAGTTCTTC.